Described below is a single TCR beta chain sequence and its context. Antigen: not known. TCRdb's copy holds only in-frame clones and misses some; the assay was immunoSEQ multiplex PCR. The table includes roughly 140,000 clones, about 91% detected once. V dropped 4 bases and J dropped 1 base, with 12 bases sitting between them. CDR1 is SGHRS, CDR2 YFSETQ, per germline. The length of the CDR3 is 14 residues. The sample originates from a study of T cell responses to AZD1222 COVID-19 vaccine. Findings of the study overall: Researchers took repertoire samples only after the peak T cell response had come. Breadth and depth of Spike-specific TCRs rose after two AZD1222 doses.

The TCR sequence derives from an adult in good health. The source material was peripheral blood, sampled on day 0 of AZD1222 vaccination. The chain joins TRBV5-1 to TRBJ2-7; D tentatively reads TRBD1 or TRBD2 (5 bases each). This chain's CDR3 is CASSLGTLSYEQYF. In DNA, the CDR3 is TGCGCCAGCAGCCTCGGGACGCTTTCCTACGAGCAGTACTTC.